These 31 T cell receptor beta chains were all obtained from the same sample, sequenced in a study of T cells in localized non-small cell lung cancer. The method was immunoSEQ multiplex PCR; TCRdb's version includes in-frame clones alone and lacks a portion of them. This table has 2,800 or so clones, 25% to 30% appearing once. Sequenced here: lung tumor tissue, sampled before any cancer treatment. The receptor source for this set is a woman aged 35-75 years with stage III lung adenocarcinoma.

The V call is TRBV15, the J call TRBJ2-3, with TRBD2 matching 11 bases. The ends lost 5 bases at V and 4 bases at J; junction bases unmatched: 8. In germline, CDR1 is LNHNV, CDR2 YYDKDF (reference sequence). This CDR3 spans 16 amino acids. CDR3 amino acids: CATSPQGGLAADTQYF. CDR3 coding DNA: TGTGCCACCAGCCCACAGGGGGGACTAGCGGCAGATACGCAGTATTTT.

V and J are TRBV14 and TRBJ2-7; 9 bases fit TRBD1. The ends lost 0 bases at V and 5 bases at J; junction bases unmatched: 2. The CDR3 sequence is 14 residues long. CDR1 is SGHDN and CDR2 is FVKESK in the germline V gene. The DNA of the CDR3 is TGTGCCAGCAGCCAAGAGGGACAGGGACACGAGCAGTACTTC. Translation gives CASSQEGQGHEQYF.

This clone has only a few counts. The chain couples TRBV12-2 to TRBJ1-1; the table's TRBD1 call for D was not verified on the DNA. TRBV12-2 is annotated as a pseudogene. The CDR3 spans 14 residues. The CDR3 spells CAITGVGVNTEAFF. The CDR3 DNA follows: TGTGCCATCACAGGGGTTGGCGTGAACACTGAAGCTTTCTTT.

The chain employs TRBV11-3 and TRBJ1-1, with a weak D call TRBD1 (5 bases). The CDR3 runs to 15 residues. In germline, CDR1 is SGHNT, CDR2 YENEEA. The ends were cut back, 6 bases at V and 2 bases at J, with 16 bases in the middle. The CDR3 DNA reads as TGTGCCAGCAGTCTGCCGACAGCAGTAAACACTGAAGCTTTCTTT. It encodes CASSLPTAVNTEAFF.

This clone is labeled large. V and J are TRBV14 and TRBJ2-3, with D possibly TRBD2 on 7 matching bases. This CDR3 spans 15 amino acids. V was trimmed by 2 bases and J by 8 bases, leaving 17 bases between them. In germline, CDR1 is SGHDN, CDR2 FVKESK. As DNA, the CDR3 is TGTGCCAGCAGCCAACCCGGGGGGCCCGCACGTACGCAGTATTTT. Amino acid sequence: CASSQPGGPARTQYF.

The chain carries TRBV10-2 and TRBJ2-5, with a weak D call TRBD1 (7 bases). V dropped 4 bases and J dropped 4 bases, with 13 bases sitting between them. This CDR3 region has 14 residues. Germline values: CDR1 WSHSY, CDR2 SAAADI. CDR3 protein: CASSGTGGRETQYF. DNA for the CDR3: TGCGCCAGCAGTGGGACAGGAGGGAGAGAGACCCAGTACTTC.

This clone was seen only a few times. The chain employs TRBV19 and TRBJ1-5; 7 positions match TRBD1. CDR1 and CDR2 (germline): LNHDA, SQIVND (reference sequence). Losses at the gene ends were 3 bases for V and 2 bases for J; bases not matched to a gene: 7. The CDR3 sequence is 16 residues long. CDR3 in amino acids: CASSMRQGLGNQPQHF. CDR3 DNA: TGTGCCAGTAGTATGAGACAGGGACTTGGCAATCAGCCCCAGCATTTT.

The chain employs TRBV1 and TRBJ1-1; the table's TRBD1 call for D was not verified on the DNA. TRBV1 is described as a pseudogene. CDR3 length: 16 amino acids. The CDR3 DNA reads TGCGCCAGCAGCCTAATTTCGACAGGGCGGAACACTGAAGCTTTCTTT. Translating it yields CASSLISTGRNTEAFF.

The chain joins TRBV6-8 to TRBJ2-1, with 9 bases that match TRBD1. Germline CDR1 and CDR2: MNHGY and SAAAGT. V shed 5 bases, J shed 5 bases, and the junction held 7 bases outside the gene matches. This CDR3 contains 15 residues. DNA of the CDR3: TGTGCCAGCAGTACGCCGGGACAGGGTAACAATGAGCAGTTCTTC. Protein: CASSTPGQGNNEQFF.

The CDR3 sequence: CASSTTGDYGYTF. In DNA, the CDR3 is TGTGCCAGTAGCACGACAGGGGACTATGGCTACACCTTC. The chain combines TRBV19 with TRBJ1-2, with 8 bases identical to TRBD1. Germline V gene data show CDR1 as LNHDA and CDR2 as SQIVND (reference sequence). This CDR3 comprises 13 residues. V lost 6 bases and J lost 3; bases outside the gene matches: 3.

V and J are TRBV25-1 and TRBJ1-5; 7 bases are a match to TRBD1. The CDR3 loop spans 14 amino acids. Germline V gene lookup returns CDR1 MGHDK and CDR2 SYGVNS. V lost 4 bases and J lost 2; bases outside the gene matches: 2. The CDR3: CASSGQGRNQPQHF. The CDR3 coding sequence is TGTGCCAGCAGTGGACAGGGACGCAATCAGCCCCAGCATTTT.

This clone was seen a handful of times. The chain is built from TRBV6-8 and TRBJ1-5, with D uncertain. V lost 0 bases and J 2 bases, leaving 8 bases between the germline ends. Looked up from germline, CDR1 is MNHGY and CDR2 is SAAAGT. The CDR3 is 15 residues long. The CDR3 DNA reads TGTGCCAGCAGTTACTCTTGGGCTGGCAATCAGCCCCAGCATTTT. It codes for CASSYSWAGNQPQHF.

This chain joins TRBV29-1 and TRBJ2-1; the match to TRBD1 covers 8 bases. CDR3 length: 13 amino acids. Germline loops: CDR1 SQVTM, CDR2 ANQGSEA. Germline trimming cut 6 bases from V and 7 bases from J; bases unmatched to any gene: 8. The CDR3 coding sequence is TGCAGCGTCCGGACAGGGAGTAGGAATGAGCAGTTCTTC. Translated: CSVRTGSRNEQFF.

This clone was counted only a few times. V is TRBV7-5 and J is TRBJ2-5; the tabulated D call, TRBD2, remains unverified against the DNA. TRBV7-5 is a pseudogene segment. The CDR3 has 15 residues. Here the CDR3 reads CASSMGLARQETQYF. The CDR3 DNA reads TGTGCCAGCAGCATGGGACTAGCGCGACAAGAGACCCAGTACTTC.

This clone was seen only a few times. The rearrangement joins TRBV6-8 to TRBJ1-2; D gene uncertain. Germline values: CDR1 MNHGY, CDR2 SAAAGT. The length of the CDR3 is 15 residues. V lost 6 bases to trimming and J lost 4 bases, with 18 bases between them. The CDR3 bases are TGTGCCAGCAGCTTCACCGATCAGTCCGTCTATGGCTACACCTTC. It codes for CASSFTDQSVYGYTF.

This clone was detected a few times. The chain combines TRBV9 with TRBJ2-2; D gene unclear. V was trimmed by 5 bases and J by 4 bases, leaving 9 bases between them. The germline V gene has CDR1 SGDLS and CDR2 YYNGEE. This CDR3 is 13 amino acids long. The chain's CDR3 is CASSIGSTGELFF. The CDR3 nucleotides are TGTGCCAGCAGTATCGGGTCCACCGGGGAGCTGTTTTTT.

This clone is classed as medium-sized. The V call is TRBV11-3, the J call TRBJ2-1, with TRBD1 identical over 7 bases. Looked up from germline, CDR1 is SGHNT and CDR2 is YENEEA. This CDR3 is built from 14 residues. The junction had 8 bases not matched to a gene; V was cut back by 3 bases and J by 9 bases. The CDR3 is CASSFDREEGEQFF. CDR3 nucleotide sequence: TGTGCCAGCAGCTTCGACAGGGAAGAGGGTGAGCAGTTCTTC.

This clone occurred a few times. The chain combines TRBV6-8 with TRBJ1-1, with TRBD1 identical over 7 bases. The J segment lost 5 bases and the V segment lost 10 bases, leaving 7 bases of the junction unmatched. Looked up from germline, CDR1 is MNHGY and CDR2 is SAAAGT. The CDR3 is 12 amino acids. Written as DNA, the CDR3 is TGTGCCATCAGGGGGGCGTTGACTGAAGCTTTCTTT. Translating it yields CAIRGALTEAFF.

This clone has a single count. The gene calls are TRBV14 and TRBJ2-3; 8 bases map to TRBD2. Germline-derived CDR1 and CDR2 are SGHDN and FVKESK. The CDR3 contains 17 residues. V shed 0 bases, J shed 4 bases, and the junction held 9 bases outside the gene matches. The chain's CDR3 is CASSQEDGGADPDTQYF. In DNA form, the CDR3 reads TGTGCCAGCAGCCAAGAGGACGGGGGGGCAGACCCAGATACGCAGTATTTT. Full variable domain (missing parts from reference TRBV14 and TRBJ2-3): EAGVTQFPSHSVIEKGQTVTLRCDPISGHDNLYWYRRVMGKEIKFLLHFVKESKQDESGMPNNRFLAERTGGTYSTLKVQPAELEDSGVYFCASSQEDGGADPDTQYFGPGTRLTVL.

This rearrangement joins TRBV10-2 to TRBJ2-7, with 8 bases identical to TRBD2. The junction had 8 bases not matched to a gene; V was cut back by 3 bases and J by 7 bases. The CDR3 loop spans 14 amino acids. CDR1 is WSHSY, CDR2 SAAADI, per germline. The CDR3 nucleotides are TGCGCCAGCAGTGATACTAGCGGTACCCGGGAGCAGTACTTC. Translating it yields CASSDTSGTREQYF.

CDR3 bases: TGCGCCAGCAGCTTGGCGGTAGGTTTTACTGAAGCTTTCTTT. Residues: CASSLAVGFTEAFF. The chain employs TRBV5-1 and TRBJ1-1; no firm D call. From germline, CDR1 is SGHRS and CDR2 YFSETQ. The CDR3 length is 14 residues. The ends were cut back, 0 bases at V and 5 bases at J, with 11 bases in the middle.

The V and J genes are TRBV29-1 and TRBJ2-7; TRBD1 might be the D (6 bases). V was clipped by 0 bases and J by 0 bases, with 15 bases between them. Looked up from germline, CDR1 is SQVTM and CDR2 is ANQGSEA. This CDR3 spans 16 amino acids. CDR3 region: CSVEDRIRGSSYEQYF. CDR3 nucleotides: TGCAGCGTTGAAGATCGGATAAGGGGGAGCTCCTACGAGCAGTACTTC.

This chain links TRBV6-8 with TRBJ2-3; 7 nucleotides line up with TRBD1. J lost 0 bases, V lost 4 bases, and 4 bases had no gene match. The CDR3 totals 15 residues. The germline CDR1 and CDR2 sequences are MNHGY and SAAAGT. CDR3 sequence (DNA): TGTGCCAGCAGTTTAAACAGGGGTAGCACAGATACGCAGTATTTT. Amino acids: CASSLNRGSTDTQYF.

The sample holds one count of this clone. This CDR3 reads CASSLAWEGRGTGDRNYGYTF. DNA for the CDR3: TGCGCCAGCAGCTTGGCCTGGGAAGGCCGCGGGACAGGCGATAGAAACTATGGCTACACCTTC. V and J are TRBV5-1 and TRBJ1-2, with 8 bases matching TRBD1. CDR3 size: 21 residues. In germline, CDR1 is SGHRS, CDR2 YFSETQ. J gave up 2 bases and V 0 bases, and 21 bases lay outside the gene matches.

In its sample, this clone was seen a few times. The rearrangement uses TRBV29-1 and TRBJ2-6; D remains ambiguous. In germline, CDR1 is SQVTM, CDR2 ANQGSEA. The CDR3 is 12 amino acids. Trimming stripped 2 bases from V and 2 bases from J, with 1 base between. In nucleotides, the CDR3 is TGCAGCGTTGAAACTGGGGCCAACGTCCTGACTTTC. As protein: CSVETGANVLTF.

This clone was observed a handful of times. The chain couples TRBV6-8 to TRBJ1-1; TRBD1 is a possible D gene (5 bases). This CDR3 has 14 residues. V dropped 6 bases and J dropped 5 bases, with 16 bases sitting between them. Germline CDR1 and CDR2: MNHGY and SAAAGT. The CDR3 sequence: CASRTKGYRTEAFF. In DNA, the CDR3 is TGTGCCAGCAGAACTAAGGGGTATAGGACTGAAGCTTTCTTT.

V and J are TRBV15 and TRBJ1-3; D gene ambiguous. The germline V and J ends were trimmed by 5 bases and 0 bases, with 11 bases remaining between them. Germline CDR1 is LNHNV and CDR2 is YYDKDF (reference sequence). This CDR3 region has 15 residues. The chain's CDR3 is CATSVVGSSGNTIYF. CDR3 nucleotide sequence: TGTGCCACCAGCGTTGTCGGTAGCTCTGGAAACACCATATATTTT.

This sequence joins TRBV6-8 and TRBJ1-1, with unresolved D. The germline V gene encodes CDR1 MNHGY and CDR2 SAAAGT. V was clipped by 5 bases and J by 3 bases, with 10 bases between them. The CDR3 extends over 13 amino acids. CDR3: CASSQLTHTEAFF. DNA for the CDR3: TGTGCCAGCAGTCAGCTAACCCACACTGAAGCTTTCTTT.

CDR3 sequence reads: CASSVGLVAGGTADTQYF. DNA of the CDR3: TGTGCCAGCAGCGTAGGGCTGGTAGCGGGGGGTACGGCTGATACGCAGTATTTT. The chain joins TRBV9 to TRBJ2-3, with 10 nucleotides matching TRBD2. Germline CDR1 and CDR2: SGDLS and YYNGEE. V shed 0 bases and J 6 bases; nucleotides not matched to a gene: 13. The CDR3 runs 18 residues.

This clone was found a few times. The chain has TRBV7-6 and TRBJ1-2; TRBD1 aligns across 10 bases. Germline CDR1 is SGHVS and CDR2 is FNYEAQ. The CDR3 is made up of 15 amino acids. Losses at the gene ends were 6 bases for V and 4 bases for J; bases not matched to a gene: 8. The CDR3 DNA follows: TGTGCCAGCAGGCCCGGGACAGGGGCGGCCTATGGCTACACCTTC. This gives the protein CASRPGTGAAYGYTF. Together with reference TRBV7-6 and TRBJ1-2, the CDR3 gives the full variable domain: GAGVSQSPRYKVTKRGQDVALRCDPISGHVSLYWYRQALGQGPEFLTYFNYEAQQDKSGLPNDRFSAERPEGSISTLTIQRTEQRDSAMYRCASRPGTGAAYGYTFGSGTRLTVV.

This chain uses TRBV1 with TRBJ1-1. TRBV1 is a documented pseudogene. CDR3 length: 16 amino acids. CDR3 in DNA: TGCGCCAGCAGCCACCCCACTGCCCCGGGGGACACTGAAGCTTTCTTT. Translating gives CASSHPTAPGDTEAFF.